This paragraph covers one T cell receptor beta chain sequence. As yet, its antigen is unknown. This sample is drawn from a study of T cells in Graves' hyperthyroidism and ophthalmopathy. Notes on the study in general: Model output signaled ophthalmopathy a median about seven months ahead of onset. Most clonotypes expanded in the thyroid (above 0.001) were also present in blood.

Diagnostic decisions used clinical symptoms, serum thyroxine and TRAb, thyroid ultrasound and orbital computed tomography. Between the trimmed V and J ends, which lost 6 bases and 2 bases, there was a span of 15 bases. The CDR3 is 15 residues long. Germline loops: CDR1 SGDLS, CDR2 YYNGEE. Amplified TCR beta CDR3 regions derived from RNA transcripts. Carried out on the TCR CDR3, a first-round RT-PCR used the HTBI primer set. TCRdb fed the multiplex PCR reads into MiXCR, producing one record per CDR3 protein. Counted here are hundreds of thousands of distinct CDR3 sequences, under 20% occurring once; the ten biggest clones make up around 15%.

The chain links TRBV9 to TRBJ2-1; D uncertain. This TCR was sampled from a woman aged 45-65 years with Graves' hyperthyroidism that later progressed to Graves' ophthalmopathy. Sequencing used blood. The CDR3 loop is CASTKTYSTYNEQFF. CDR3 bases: TGTGCCAGCACCAAGACTTATTCTACCTACAATGAGCAGTTCTTC.